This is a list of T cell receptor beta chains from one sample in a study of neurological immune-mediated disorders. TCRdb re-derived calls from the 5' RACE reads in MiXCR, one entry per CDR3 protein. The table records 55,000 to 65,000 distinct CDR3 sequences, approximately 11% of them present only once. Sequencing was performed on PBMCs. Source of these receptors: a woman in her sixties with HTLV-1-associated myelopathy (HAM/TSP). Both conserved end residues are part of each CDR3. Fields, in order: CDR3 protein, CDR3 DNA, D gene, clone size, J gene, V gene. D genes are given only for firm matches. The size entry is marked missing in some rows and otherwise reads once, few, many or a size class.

cdr3_aa: CASSLLQFYGYTF
cdr3_nt: TGTGCCAGCAGCTTGCTACAGTTCTATGGCTACACCTTC
d_call: NA
clone_size: many
j_call: TRBJ1-2
v_call: TRBV5-5

cdr3_aa: CASTNPGGTDTQYF
cdr3_nt: TGCGCCAGCACCAATCCAGGGGGCACAGATACGCAGTATTTT
d_call: NA
clone_size: many
j_call: TRBJ2-3
v_call: TRBV5-1

cdr3_aa: CSVEGLGTVGPSGIGYTF
cdr3_nt: TGCAGCGTTGAAGGGCTCGGGACAGTCGGGCCCTCGGGTATTGGCTACACCTTC
d_call: TRBD1
clone_size: many
j_call: TRBJ1-2
v_call: TRBV29-1

cdr3_aa: CSARTSGRAGGEQFF
cdr3_nt: TGCAGTGCTCGGACTAGCGGGAGGGCAGGGGGAGAGCAGTTCTTC
d_call: TRBD2
clone_size: many
j_call: TRBJ2-1
v_call: TRBV20-1

cdr3_aa: CASTGASNQPQHF
cdr3_nt: TGTGCCAGCACCGGGGCAAGCAATCAGCCCCAGCATTTT
d_call: NA
clone_size: many
j_call: TRBJ1-5
v_call: TRBV6-6

cdr3_aa: CASSFLAGVPDTQYF
cdr3_nt: TGTGCCAGCAGCTTCTTAGCGGGAGTGCCCGATACGCAGTATTTT
d_call: TRBD2
clone_size: many
j_call: TRBJ2-3
v_call: TRBV11-2

cdr3_aa: CASSGQGGYNEQFF
cdr3_nt: TGTGCCAGCAGCGGACAGGGGGGTTACAATGAGCAGTTCTTC
d_call: TRBD1
clone_size: many
j_call: TRBJ2-1
v_call: TRBV5-5

cdr3_aa: CASSLQAYGYTF
cdr3_nt: TGTGCCAGCAGCTTACAGGCCTATGGCTACACCTTC
d_call: NA
clone_size: many
j_call: TRBJ1-2
v_call: TRBV5-5

cdr3_aa: CASSFSRTSEYEQYF
cdr3_nt: TGTGCCAGCAGCTTTTCTAGGACTAGCGAGTACGAGCAGTACTTC
d_call: TRBD2
clone_size: many
j_call: TRBJ2-7
v_call: TRBV7-2

cdr3_aa: CASSFMDPSNQPQHF
cdr3_nt: TGCGCCAGCAGCTTCATGGACCCAAGCAATCAGCCCCAGCATTTT
d_call: NA
clone_size: NA
j_call: TRBJ1-5
v_call: TRBV5-1

cdr3_aa: CASSSGGDYRAMNTEAFF
cdr3_nt: TGTGCCAGCAGCTCGGGGGGGGACTACAGGGCTATGAACACTGAAGCTTTCTTT
d_call: NA
clone_size: many
j_call: TRBJ1-1
v_call: TRBV7-9

cdr3_aa: CASSERDRGEQFF
cdr3_nt: TGTGCCAGCAGTGAGCGGGACCGGGGTGAGCAGTTCTTC
d_call: TRBD2
clone_size: many
j_call: TRBJ2-1
v_call: TRBV7-9